The 9 T cell receptor beta chains given below trace back to one sample, sequenced in a study of blood T cell repertoires in COVID-19. Only in-frame clones appear in the TCRdb table, and some are missing; sequencing was by immunoSEQ multiplex PCR. Of around 19,000 clones listed, approximately 90% were seen once; the top ten hold roughly 10%. Sequencing was done on a sample of peripheral blood. Receptors originate from a human donor in a cohort sampled during active COVID-19.

This chain connects TRBV7-3 to TRBJ1-5; tentative D call: TRBD1 (5 bases). Germline loops: CDR1 SGHTA, CDR2 FQGTGA. The ends were cut back, 0 bases at V and 6 bases at J, with 9 bases in the middle. CDR3 length: 14 residues. The CDR3 region is CASSLTAGVQPQHF. For the CDR3, the DNA is TGTGCCAGCAGCTTAACTGCGGGGGTTCAGCCCCAGCATTTT.

This rearrangement joins TRBV7-3 to TRBJ2-5; D is possibly TRBD1 (6 bases). This CDR3 is built from 13 residues. The V and J ends lost 5 bases and 4 bases respectively, with 11 bases between them. Germline CDR1 SGHTA, CDR2 FQGTGA. The CDR3, as DNA: TGTGCCAGCAGCCGGAAAGGGGGAGAGACCCAGTACTTC. Translating gives CASSRKGGETQYF.

This clone appeared once. The chain joins TRBV5-1 to TRBJ2-7; 7 bases fit TRBD1. The junction had 17 bases not matched to a gene; V was cut back by 2 bases and J by 3 bases. Germline loops: CDR1 SGHRS, CDR2 YFSETQ. The CDR3 length is 18 residues. The CDR3 loop reads CASSFRESTWGQYYEQYF. The CDR3 DNA follows: TGCGCCAGCAGCTTTCGTGAGTCTACCTGGGGACAGTACTACGAGCAGTACTTC.

This sequence joins TRBV11-2 and TRBJ1-3, with 7 bases identical to TRBD1. CDR3 length: 15 residues. Germline V gene data show CDR1 as SGHAT and CDR2 as FQNNGV. Unmatched junction bases numbered 8, after V lost 3 bases and J lost 6 bases. This CDR3 is CASSFTGEVENTIYF. CDR3 DNA: TGTGCCAGCAGCTTCACAGGGGAGGTAGAAAACACCATATATTTT. Combining the CDR3 with reference TRBV11-2 and TRBJ1-3 gives the whole variable domain EAGVAQSPRYKIIEKRQSVAFWCNPISGHATLYWYQQILGQGPKLLIQFQNNGVVDDSQLPKDRFSAERLKGVDSTLKIQPAKLEDSAVYLCASSFTGEVENTIYFGEGSWLTVV.

About this clone itself: Other DNA sequences within the sample encode an identical CDR3. This sequence joins TRBV11-3 and TRBJ2-1; the match to TRBD2 covers 11 bases. After removal of 3 bases from V and 7 bases from J, the junction contained 2 bases not matched to a gene. The V gene's germline CDR1 is SGHNT and CDR2 YENEEA. This CDR3 has 14 residues. CDR3 protein: CASSLGLAANEQFF. The CDR3 DNA reads as TGTGCCAGCAGCTTGGGACTAGCGGCTAATGAGCAGTTCTTC.

This chain joins TRBV12-3 or TRBV12-4 and TRBJ2-4; D gene unclear. V was shortened by 2 bases and J by 3 bases, with 5 bases between the two germline ends. This CDR3 contains 13 residues. CDR3 residues: CASSLSGKNIQYF. Written as DNA, the CDR3 is TGTGCCAGCAGTTTATCAGGCAAAAACATTCAGTACTTC.

In this sample, this clone turned up a few times. This sequence joins TRBV6-5 and TRBJ2-1, with TRBD2 matching 9 bases. Trimming removed 8 bases from V and 1 base from J; junction bases left unmatched: 6. CDR3 length: 15 residues. Germline loops: CDR1 MNHEY, CDR2 SVGAGI. The CDR3 nucleotides are TGTGCCAGCTCTGGCGGGAGGGGGTCCTACAATGAGCAGTTCTTC. Translation: CASSGGRGSYNEQFF.

This chain links TRBV6-5 with TRBJ1-3, with D maybe TRBD1 (6 bases). The CDR3 covers 13 residues. Trimming removed 6 bases from V and 4 bases from J, with 10 bases in between. Germline V gives CDR1 MNHEY, CDR2 SVGAGI. Here the CDR3 DNA reads TGTGCCAGCAGGCAGGGGTTGGGAAACACCATATATTTT. It yields the protein CASRQGLGNTIYF.

For the CDR3, the DNA is TGTGCCAGCAGCCAAACTGGACAGAACACTGAAGCTTTCTTT. Translation gives CASSQTGQNTEAFF. The chain combines TRBV3-1 (or the pseudogene TRBV3-2) with TRBJ1-1, with D perhaps matching TRBD1 (5 bases). Germline CDR1 is LGHDT and CDR2 is YNNKEL (reference sequence). The CDR3 runs to 14 residues. V lost 2 bases to trimming and J lost 1 base, with 8 bases between them.